This entry features one TCR beta chain sequence. A much larger clone differs from this one at a single base, so this may be a read error. The data were obtained in a study of CD8+CD57+ T cells in acquired aplastic anemia. Sequencing involved patients with CD8+CD57+ cell expansion previously shown by flow cytometry. With no exception, the patients had severe acquired aplastic anemia. This CDR3 has 14 amino acids. Germline values: CDR1 DFQATT, CDR2 SNEGSKA (reference sequence). V dropped 6 bases and J dropped 3 bases, with 18 bases sitting between them. Profiles of TCR beta VDJ and CDR3 were generated from a genomic DNA template. TCRdb analysed the reads with MiXCR anew, one entry per CDR3 protein. The sample consists of around 500,000 distinct CDR3 sequences, roughly a third of them appearing once.

The chain joins TRBV20-1 to TRBJ2-7; perhaps TRBD2 as D (6 bases). Sequencing was carried out using sorted CD4+, CD8+, or CD8+CD57+ T cells (not recorded which) from PBMCs. This receptor was taken from a human donor with aplastic anemia. CDR3 nucleotides: TGCAGTGCCCCATCAGGACGGGAGTTCTACGAGCAGTACTTC. Translation gives CSAPSGREFYEQYF.